The clone carrying this TCR beta chain was counted a single time. The antigen remains undetermined. This record comes from a study of OX40 agonist ivuxolimab in advanced cancers. Study-wide findings and caveats: Dose levels from 0.1 to 3.0 mg/kg saw CD4+ and CD8+ blood T cells expand clonally by week 6.

Data came from immunoSEQ multiplex PCR; TCRdb stores just in-frame clones and leaves some out. The sample lists 45,000 to 50,000 clones, roughly nine tenths occurring once. CDR1 SNHLY and CDR2 FYNNEI come from the germline V gene. V was clipped by 7 bases and J by 1 base, with 10 bases between them. This CDR3 comprises 13 residues. The origin of this receptor is an adult with an advanced solid tumor such as melanoma, head and neck, liver or kidney cancer. The starting material was CD4+ or CD8+ T cells sorted from blood, obtained in a trial of the OX40 agonist ivuxolimab. This chain connects TRBV2 to TRBJ1-1; D ambiguous. The CDR3 sequence is CASKRTENTEAFF. The CDR3 coding sequence is TGTGCCAGCAAAAGGACGGAGAACACTGAAGCTTTCTTT.